This record looks at one TCR beta chain sequence and its context. V was clipped by 1 base and J by 4 bases, with 10 bases between them. This CDR3 has 14 amino acids. Germline loops: CDR1 LNHDA, CDR2 SQIVND (reference sequence). These data belong to a study of blood T cell repertoires in COVID-19. Per the original methods: Quantification of nucleated cells was approximated via reference gene primer amplification. Method: immunoSEQ multiplex PCR; TCRdb's copy keeps in-frame clones and lacks some. V and J calls and clone size are as listed in that table; D and trimming were resolved from the DNA. The sample gives 15,000 to 20,000 clones, 86% of which show up once; 15% to 20% is in the top ten.

Sequencing was carried out using peripheral blood. The source is a human donor with active COVID-19. The donor label of this sample is uncertain. The J gene is TRBJ1-2, the V gene TRBV19; D not resolved. The CDR3 sequence is CASSIGTSGYGYTF. CDR3 in DNA: TGTGCCAGTAGTATAGGAACGTCAGGCTATGGCTACACCTTC.